This record concerns one TCR beta chain sequence. This specimen belongs to a study of blood T cell repertoires in COVID-19. Study-level background: From T cells, B-cell-depleted T cells, or PBMCs came the material, which was cDNA or gDNA.

The CDR3 has 15 residues. Between the trimmed V and J ends, which lost 1 base and 7 bases, there was a span of 14 bases. Per the germline V gene, CDR1 is SGHVS and CDR2 is FQNEAQ. Clones were read by immunoSEQ multiplex PCR, and TCRdb kept only the in-frame ones, dropping some. The repertoire holds some 510,000 clones, with 88% as singletons. Recruits, aged about 18 to 89 years, lived in 24 US areas. The study assigned cohorts using participant-reported clinical history. Sequencing was done on a sample of PBMCs or T cells enriched from blood (not recorded which). This chain connects TRBV7-8 to TRBJ2-1; the D gene is possibly TRBD1 (5 bases). The clonotype was recovered from a middle-aged woman who had recovered from COVID-19. Here the CDR3 reads CASSLVAGKGNEQFF. DNA for the CDR3: TGTGCCAGCAGCTTAGTTGCAGGGAAAGGTAATGAGCAGTTCTTC.